Each of the 9 T cell receptor beta chains below was sequenced from the same sample in a study of molecular identifiers for immune sequencing clone quantification. TCRdb re-derived calls from the PCR reads in MiXCR, one entry per CDR3 protein. The sample yields 400,000 to 600,000 distinct CDR3 sequences, around 21% seen once. Sample: naive CD8+ T cells from blood, with Jurkat cell RNA spiked in. As to subset: FACS-sorted CD8+CD4-CCR7+CD45RA+ naive T cells. These receptors were obtained from a human donor in good health. Some libraries in this study had Jurkat cell RNA spiked in.

This clonotype was seen at least ten times. The J gene is TRBJ2-7, the V gene TRBV15, with 8 bases aligning to TRBD1. This CDR3 has 14 amino acids. With 3 bases clipped from V and 3 bases from J, the junction kept 4 bases outside the gene matches. Germline V gives CDR1 LNHNV, CDR2 YYDKDF (reference sequence). The CDR3: CATSSRTGYYEQYF. The CDR3 coding sequence is TGTGCCACCAGCAGCAGGACAGGGTACTACGAGCAGTACTTC.

Only a few counts were recorded for this clonotype. The chain recombines TRBV19 with TRBJ2-1, with TRBD2 identical over 14 bases. The J segment lost 6 bases and the V segment lost 6 bases, leaving 4 bases of the junction unmatched. The CDR3 loop spans 15 amino acids. The germline V gene encodes CDR1 LNHDA and CDR2 SQIVND (reference sequence). The DNA for the CDR3 is TGTGCCAGTAGCCCGGGACTAGCGGGGGTCAATGAGCAGTTCTTC. It encodes CASSPGLAGVNEQFF.

This clonotype was seen many times. This chain connects TRBV14 to TRBJ1-1; 8 nucleotides align to TRBD1. The V segment lost 3 bases and the J segment 1 base; nucleotides outside the gene matches: 1. Germline loops: CDR1 SGHDN, CDR2 FVKESK. The CDR3 spans 14 residues. CDR3 residues: CASSHGQGNTEAFF. The CDR3 coding sequence is TGTGCCAGCAGCCACGGACAGGGGAACACTGAAGCTTTCTTT.

Comments on this clonotype: Relative to the germline gene, one junction end is altered; a read error may explain this. The chain links TRBV7-2 to TRBJ2-7; D is perhaps TRBD1 (6 bases). The V gene's germline CDR1 is SGHTA and CDR2 FQGNSA. The CDR3 loop spans 14 amino acids. CDR3 in amino acids: CASSLGTEAYGQYF. Written as DNA, the CDR3 is TGTGCCAGCAGCTTAGGGACAGAGGCCTACGGGCAGTACTTC.

This clonotype was counted ten times or more. The chain links TRBV7-2 to TRBJ2-3, with a tentative D call TRBD1 (6 bases). Trimming removed 5 bases at V and 0 bases at J, with 12 bases between. Germline lookup yields CDR1 SGHTA and CDR2 FQGNSA. CDR3 length: 15 amino acids. The CDR3 region is CASSSRGGSTDTQYF. The CDR3 coding sequence is TGTGCCAGCAGCAGCCGAGGGGGTAGCACAGATACGCAGTATTTT.

The chain carries TRBV20-1 and TRBJ2-7; TRBD1 agrees at 9 bases. Germline trimming cut 0 bases from V and 4 bases from J; bases unmatched to any gene: 7. CDR1 DFQATT and CDR2 SNEGSKA come from the germline V gene (reference sequence). The CDR3 is 15 amino acids. CDR3 coding DNA: TGCAGTGCTAGAGATGGAGGGACAGGGTTGTACGAGCAGTACTTC. It codes for CSARDGGTGLYEQYF.

Comment on this clonotype: A much bigger clone sits one base away, suggesting this may be a read error. The rearrangement uses TRBV7-9 and TRBJ1-4, with D unclear. This CDR3 has 16 amino acids. From germline, CDR1 is SEHNR and CDR2 FQNEAQ (reference sequence). CDR3 in DNA: TGTGCCAGCAGCCCCCGGACGGATGCAACTAATGAAAAACTGTCTTTT. Protein: CASSPRTDATNEKLSF.

This clonotype was seen ten or more times. The chain couples TRBV14 to TRBJ2-3; 7 bases line up with TRBD1. Germline V gene data show CDR1 as SGHDN and CDR2 as FVKESK. V dropped 1 base and J dropped 3; count of bases not matched to a gene: 13. There are 18 residues in the CDR3. The CDR3, as DNA: TGTGCCAGCAGCCAAGCCACGACAGGGAGCGAGGTGACAGATACGCAGTATTTT. Residues: CASSQATTGSEVTDTQYF.

The V and J genes are TRBV10-2 and TRBJ2-7; D remains unclear. CDR1 is WSHSY, CDR2 SAAADI, per germline. The V gene lost 4 bases and the J gene lost 4 bases, with 14 bases spanning the gap. The CDR3 consists of 14 residues. This CDR3 is CASSGNRPAYEQYF. The CDR3 DNA sequence: TGCGCCAGCAGTGGTAACCGCCCTGCGTACGAGCAGTACTTC.